Below, 17 T cell receptor beta chains from the same sample are listed, as sequenced in a study of blood T cell repertoires in COVID-19. Here immunoSEQ multiplex PCR was the method, and the copy in TCRdb shows in-frame clones only, minus some. The sample has 310,000 or so clones; roughly 90% are singletons. Specimen: peripheral blood. These receptors were obtained from a young man who had recovered from COVID-19.

J is TRBJ2-1 and V is TRBV6-1; D unclear. The CDR3 has 17 amino acids. The ends were cut back, 1 base at V and 2 bases at J, with 15 bases in the middle. Germline CDR1 reads MNHNS; CDR2 reads SASEGT. CDR3 residues: CASSEDILRLTYNEQFF. CDR3 DNA sequence: TGTGCCAGCAGTGAAGATATTCTCCGACTTACCTACAATGAGCAGTTCTTC.

This chain uses TRBV29-1 with TRBJ2-7; the D gene is possibly TRBD1 (6 bases). V shed 0 bases and J shed 5 bases, with 11 bases lying between them. This CDR3 region has 13 residues. Germline V gene lookup returns CDR1 SQVTM and CDR2 ANQGSEA. CDR3 DNA: TGCAGCGTTGAAGATGACAGGTACCACGAGCAGTACTTC. Translation gives CSVEDDRYHEQYF.

This clone was found once. The V gene is TRBV9, the J gene TRBJ2-1; 13 nucleotides line up with TRBD2. This CDR3 comprises 15 residues. J was trimmed by 10 bases and V by 0 bases; bases with no gene match: 4. Germline V CDR1 and CDR2: SGDLS, YYNGEE. For the CDR3, the DNA is TGTGCCAGCAGCGTAGGGACTAGCGGGGGTTGGGAGCAGTTCTTC. Amino acids: CASSVGTSGGWEQFF.

The chain joins TRBV18 to TRBJ2-5, with D unresolved. Germline assignment: CDR1 KGHSH and CDR2 LQKENI. The CDR3 totals 12 residues. V was clipped by 2 bases and J by 3 bases, with 4 bases between them. The CDR3 bases are TGTGCCAGCTCACCAGAGGAAGAGACCCAGTACTTC. It encodes CASSPEEETQYF.

In its sample, this clone was seen once. The gene calls are TRBV27 and TRBJ1-5, with 9 bases aligning to TRBD1. The CDR3 consists of 15 residues. J was trimmed by 6 bases and V by 4 bases; bases with no gene match: 7. Germline assignment: CDR1 MNHEY and CDR2 SMNVEV (reference sequence). The CDR3 bases are TGTGCCAGCAGTTCTGGACAGGGGCCGGCTCAGCCCCAGCATTTT. This gives the protein CASSSGQGPAQPQHF.

The rearrangement uses TRBV10-2 and TRBJ2-7, with 8 bases aligning to TRBD2. The V gene's germline CDR1 is WSHSY and CDR2 SAAADI. The CDR3 sequence is 13 residues long. Unmatched junction bases numbered 2, after V lost 3 bases and J lost 4 bases. CDR3 amino acids: CASSELADYEQYF. CDR3 bases: TGCGCCAGCAGTGAACTAGCGGATTACGAGCAGTACTTC.

This clone appeared a few times. The chain links TRBV30 to TRBJ1-2; no clear D. Germline CDR1 reads GTSNPN; CDR2 reads SVGIG (reference sequence). The CDR3 has 13 residues. Between the trimmed V and J ends, which lost 3 bases and 4 bases, there was a span of 12 bases. This CDR3 is CAWSPSGSYGYTF. CDR3 in DNA: TGTGCCTGGAGCCCTTCCGGGAGCTATGGCTACACCTTC.

The chain employs TRBV29-1 and TRBJ2-3; perhaps TRBD2 as D (5 bases). The CDR3 is made up of 15 amino acids. V lost 8 bases, J lost 0 bases, and 18 bases lay in between. Germline V gene data show CDR1 as SQVTM and CDR2 as ANQGSEA. In DNA form, the CDR3 reads TGCAGCCCTAAGGCCCTAGCAGATAGCACAGATACGCAGTATTTT. It specifies CSPKALADSTDTQYF.

The J gene is TRBJ2-3, the V gene TRBV24-1; tentatively, D is TRBD1 (5 bases). This CDR3 is 14 amino acids long. V was trimmed by 11 bases and J by 6 bases, leaving 20 bases between them. From germline, CDR1 is KGHDR and CDR2 SFDVKD. The DNA of the CDR3 is TGTGCCAGCACACCTTCAGGGTCAGGGGATACGCAGTATTTT. This gives the protein CASTPSGSGDTQYF.

The chain is built from TRBV4-2 and TRBJ2-5; TRBD1 matches 7 bases. The trim removed 1 base at V and 3 bases at J, leaving 2 bases unmatched. This CDR3 region has 14 residues. In germline, CDR1 is LGHNA, CDR2 YNFKEQ. CDR3 sequence: CASSQAQGEETQYF. The CDR3 DNA follows: TGTGCCAGCAGCCAAGCGCAGGGGGAAGAGACCCAGTACTTC.

The rearrangement joins TRBV27 to TRBJ2-3; 13 nucleotides match TRBD2. The J segment lost 1 base and the V segment lost 4 bases, leaving 2 bases of the junction unmatched. Germline lookup yields CDR1 MNHEY and CDR2 SMNVEV (reference sequence). The CDR3 has 16 amino acids. In DNA form, the CDR3 reads TGTGCCAGCAGTTCCGGGACTAGCGGGGGCACAGATACGCAGTATTTT. Protein product: CASSSGTSGGTDTQYF.

The chain links TRBV29-1 to TRBJ2-7; 7 bases fit TRBD1. The CDR3 runs to 16 residues. Trimming removed 3 bases from V and 7 bases from J; junction bases left unmatched: 18. Per the germline V gene, CDR1 is SQVTM and CDR2 is ANQGSEA. The CDR3 here is CSVDGLSERGRTEQYF. CDR3 bases: TGCAGCGTTGATGGGCTTAGTGAGAGGGGGCGGACTGAGCAGTACTTC.

This chain uses TRBV5-6 with TRBJ2-1; 8 bases agree with TRBD1. The germline V gene has CDR1 SGHDT and CDR2 YYEEEE. J was trimmed by 0 bases and V by 0 bases; bases with no gene match: 2. This CDR3 has 16 amino acids. The chain's CDR3 is CASSLDRGSSYNEQFF. In DNA form, the CDR3 reads TGTGCCAGCAGCTTGGACAGGGGGAGCTCCTACAATGAGCAGTTCTTC. The full variable domain, its missing parts supplied by reference TRBV5-6 and TRBJ2-1, is DAGVTQSPTHLIKTRGQQVTLRCSPKSGHDTVSWYQQALGQGPQFIFQYYEEEERQRGNFPDRFSGHQFPNYSSELNVNALLLGDSALYLCASSLDRGSSYNEQFFGPGTRLTVL.

The V call is TRBV2, the J call TRBJ1-2, with a weak D call TRBD1 (6 bases). Germline assignment: CDR1 SNHLY and CDR2 FYNNEI. The CDR3 is 13 amino acids. Trimming removed 6 bases from V and 6 bases from J, with 14 bases in between. The CDR3 protein is CASRPGTRNGYTF. The CDR3 DNA is TGTGCCAGCAGGCCCGGGACACGAAATGGCTACACCTTC.

This chain connects TRBV5-4 to TRBJ2-1; 7 bases map to TRBD1. This CDR3 comprises 16 residues. J lost 3 bases, V lost 4 bases, and 10 bases had no gene match. Germline V CDR1 and CDR2: SGHNT, YYREEE (reference sequence). For the CDR3, the DNA is TGTGCCAGCAGCCTTGGCGAGGGGGCGTTCTACAATGAGCAGTTCTTC. The encoded protein is CASSLGEGAFYNEQFF.

This chain connects TRBV29-1 to TRBJ2-1; no firm D call. V dropped 2 bases and J dropped 6 bases, with 11 bases sitting between them. CDR3 size: 13 residues. CDR1 and CDR2 (germline): SQVTM, ANQGSEA. The CDR3 DNA reads as TGCAGCGTTGAATTTCTCTGGAGCAATGAGCAGTTCTTC. Its protein is CSVEFLWSNEQFF.

The rearrangement uses TRBV9 and TRBJ2-3; the D gene is possibly TRBD2 (6 bases). Between the trimmed V and J ends, which lost 4 bases and 2 bases, there was a span of 11 bases. Germline CDR1 is SGDLS and CDR2 is YYNGEE. This CDR3 is built from 14 residues. CDR3 loop: CASSRRGDTDTQYF. Here the CDR3 DNA reads TGTGCCAGCAGCCGGCGGGGCGACACAGATACGCAGTATTTT. The whole variable domain, remainder taken from reference TRBV9 and TRBJ2-3, is DSGVTQTPKHLITATGQRVTLRCSPRSGDLSVYWYQQSLDQGLQFLIQYYNGEERAKGNILERFSAQQFPDLHSELNLSSLELGDSALYFCASSRRGDTDTQYFGPGTRLTVL.